The rows below give T cell receptor beta chains drawn from one sample of a study of control samples from healthy donors and cancer patients. Repertoires were generated with immunoSEQ multiplex PCR, while TCRdb's copy carries only in-frame clones and drops some. Of some 100,000 clones listed, around 89% are singletons. Sequenced sample: blood. The origin of the receptors is a man aged 25 to 45 in good health. Each CDR3 is given with its conserved first and last residue. A D gene is named only where the DNA matches it firmly. The listing skips clone size in some rows; elsewhere it reads once, few, many or a size class.

j_gene: TRBJ1-2
abundance: .
d_gene: .
v_gene: TRBV10-1
CDR3aa: CASSENRNGPPYTF
CDR3nt: TGCGCCAGCAGTGAGAATCGAAACGGCCCCCCTTACACCTTC

j_gene: TRBJ2-3
abundance: once
d_gene: .
v_gene: TRBV5-1
CDR3aa: CASSLAQGTSTDTQYF
CDR3nt: TGCGCCAGCAGCTTGGCCCAAGGTACCAGCACAGATACGCAGTATTTT

j_gene: TRBJ2-3
abundance: .
d_gene: TRBD2
v_gene: TRBV12-5
CDR3aa: CASGLGLPGTDTQYF
CDR3nt: TGTGCTAGTGGCCTGGGACTACCTGGCACAGATACGCAGTATTTT

j_gene: TRBJ2-5
abundance: once
d_gene: .
v_gene: TRBV19
CDR3aa: CASSRLGQSEKTQYF
CDR3nt: TGTGCCAGTAGTAGGCTGGGGCAGTCAGAAAAGACCCAGTACTTC

j_gene: TRBJ2-3
abundance: .
d_gene: TRBD2
v_gene: TRBV5-1
CDR3aa: CASGAGEGTDTQYF
CDR3nt: TGCGCCAGTGGAGCGGGAGAAGGGACAGATACGCAGTATTTT

j_gene: TRBJ1-6
abundance: .
d_gene: .
v_gene: TRBV28
CDR3aa: CASSFGRYNSPLHF
CDR3nt: TGTGCCAGCAGTTTCGGTCGGTATAATTCACCCCTCCACTTT

j_gene: TRBJ1-2
abundance: .
d_gene: .
v_gene: TRBV19
CDR3aa: CASMPGHTSGGYTF
CDR3nt: TGTGCCAGTATGCCGGGACACACTTCGGGGGGCTACACCTTC

j_gene: TRBJ1-2
abundance: few
d_gene: TRBD1
v_gene: TRBV7-9
CDR3aa: CASSYAPDRQGWF
CDR3nt: TGTGCCAGCAGCTACGCCCCGGACAGGCAGGGGTGGTTC

j_gene: TRBJ1-3
abundance: .
d_gene: .
v_gene: TRBV13
CDR3aa: CASSSRGFGNTIYF
CDR3nt: TGTGCCAGCAGCAGCAGGGGCTTTGGAAACACCATATATTTT

j_gene: TRBJ1-6
abundance: .
d_gene: .
v_gene: TRBV5-5
CDR3aa: CASSFRLEHYNSPLHF
CDR3nt: TGTGCCAGCAGCTTTCGGCTTGAACACTATAATTCACCCCTCCACTTT

j_gene: TRBJ2-5
abundance: .
d_gene: TRBD1
v_gene: TRBV28
CDR3aa: CASSSGQGYVKTQYF
CDR3nt: TGTGCCAGCAGTTCTGGACAGGGATACGTAAAGACCCAGTACTTC

j_gene: TRBJ2-1
abundance: .
d_gene: TRBD2
v_gene: TRBV27
CDR3aa: CASSPAGTSGYNEQFF
CDR3nt: TGTGCCAGCAGTCCAGCCGGGACTAGCGGGTACAATGAGCAGTTCTTC

j_gene: TRBJ2-6
abundance: .
d_gene: .
v_gene: TRBV11-2
CDR3aa: CASTQLYSGANVLTF
CDR3nt: TGTGCCAGCACCCAACTCTACTCTGGGGCCAACGTCCTGACTTTC

j_gene: TRBJ1-6
abundance: .
d_gene: .
v_gene: TRBV30
CDR3aa: CASLTYTNSPLHF
CDR3nt: TGTGCCTCCTTGACTTATACCAATTCACCCCTCCACTTT

j_gene: TRBJ1-2
abundance: .
d_gene: TRBD1
v_gene: TRBV19
CDR3aa: CASSRGTGALSGGYTF
CDR3nt: TGTGCCAGTAGTAGAGGGACAGGGGCTCTTTCTGGTGGCTACACCTTC

j_gene: TRBJ2-7
abundance: .
d_gene: TRBD1
v_gene: TRBV7-8
CDR3aa: CASSIKTGKETYYEQYF
CDR3nt: TGTGCCAGCAGCATAAAGACAGGGAAAGAGACTTACTACGAGCAGTACTTC

j_gene: TRBJ2-1
abundance: few
d_gene: TRBD2
v_gene: TRBV27
CDR3aa: CATLTLHRGSSYNEQFF
CDR3nt: TGTGCCACCTTAACTCTTCATCGCGGGAGCTCCTACAATGAGCAGTTCTTC

j_gene: TRBJ1-1
abundance: .
d_gene: .
v_gene: TRBV5-5
CDR3aa: CASNGQMGTEAFF
CDR3nt: TGTGCCAGCAACGGACAGATGGGCACTGAAGCTTTCTTT

j_gene: TRBJ2-1
abundance: .
d_gene: TRBD2
v_gene: TRBV6-2/TRBV6-3
CDR3aa: CASSYKTSKPYNEQFF
CDR3nt: TGTGCCAGCAGTTACAAGACTAGCAAGCCATACAATGAGCAGTTCTTC

j_gene: TRBJ2-5
abundance: .
d_gene: .
v_gene: TRBV21-1
CDR3aa: CASSNALWQTQETQYF
CDR3nt: TGTGCCAGCAGCAACGCACTCTGGCAGACTCAAGAGACCCAGTACTTC

j_gene: TRBJ1-6
abundance: once
d_gene: TRBD1
v_gene: TRBV6-5
CDR3aa: CASSYPFRGKNSPLHF
CDR3nt: TGTGCCAGCAGTTACCCGTTCAGGGGGAAGAATTCACCCCTCCACTTT

j_gene: TRBJ1-1
abundance: .
d_gene: .
v_gene: TRBV27
CDR3aa: CASSLLGDTEAFF
CDR3nt: TGTGCCAGCAGTTTATTGGGAGATACTGAAGCTTTCTTT

j_gene: TRBJ2-7
abundance: .
d_gene: TRBD1
v_gene: TRBV5-6
CDR3aa: CASSLDSGGYEQYF
CDR3nt: TGTGCCAGCAGCTTGGATTCAGGGGGCTACGAGCAGTACTTC

j_gene: TRBJ2-4
abundance: .
d_gene: .
v_gene: TRBV11-2
CDR3aa: CASSLAGGQAKNIQYF
CDR3nt: TGTGCCAGCAGCTTAGCGGGGGGCCAAGCCAAAAACATTCAGTACTTC

j_gene: TRBJ1-1
abundance: .
d_gene: .
v_gene: TRBV19
CDR3aa: CASSIPQSTEAFF
CDR3nt: TGTGCCAGTAGCATCCCCCAGAGCACTGAAGCTTTCTTT

j_gene: TRBJ1-1
abundance: .
d_gene: TRBD1
v_gene: TRBV5-6
CDR3aa: CASSLDRGRRAFF
CDR3nt: TGTGCCAGCAGCTTGGACAGGGGGCGCCGAGCTTTCTTT

j_gene: TRBJ1-2
abundance: .
d_gene: TRBD1
v_gene: TRBV5-5
CDR3aa: CASSLVGGGYGYTF
CDR3nt: TGTGCCAGCAGCTTGGTAGGGGGCGGTTATGGCTACACCTTC

j_gene: TRBJ1-3
abundance: .
d_gene: .
v_gene: TRBV12-5
CDR3aa: CASGLSPGLGGAGNTIYF
CDR3nt: TGTGCTAGTGGTTTGTCCCCTGGGCTTGGAGGGGCTGGAAACACCATATATTTT

j_gene: TRBJ1-1
abundance: once
d_gene: .
v_gene: TRBV18
CDR3aa: CASSLTAEAFF
CDR3nt: TGTGCCAGCTCACTGACGGCTGAAGCTTTCTTT

j_gene: TRBJ1-2
abundance: once
d_gene: TRBD1
v_gene: TRBV5-6
CDR3aa: CASSPDRGQGYGYTF
CDR3nt: TGTGCCAGCAGCCCCGACAGGGGGCAAGGATATGGCTACACCTTC

j_gene: TRBJ1-5
abundance: .
d_gene: TRBD1
v_gene: TRBV29-1
CDR3aa: CSVSGGINQPQHF
CDR3nt: TGCAGCGTTTCAGGGGGCATCAATCAGCCCCAGCATTTT

j_gene: TRBJ2-5
abundance: .
d_gene: .
v_gene: TRBV10-1
CDR3aa: CASSPGRGLRETQYF
CDR3nt: TGCGCCAGCAGTCCCGGGAGGGGGCTTCGGGAGACCCAGTACTTC

j_gene: TRBJ1-1
abundance: .
d_gene: .
v_gene: TRBV5-5
CDR3aa: CASSLLSLTEAFF
CDR3nt: TGTGCCAGCAGCTTGCTTTCTTTGACTGAAGCTTTCTTT

j_gene: TRBJ2-7
abundance: .
d_gene: TRBD1
v_gene: TRBV28
CDR3aa: CASSDGTGSSYEQYF
CDR3nt: TGTGCCAGCAGTGACGGGACAGGGAGCTCCTACGAGCAGTACTTC